One sample yielded the 26 T cell receptor beta chains listed below, sequenced in a study of type 1 regulatory T cells. TCRdb reprocessed the reads with MiXCR, giving one entry per CDR3 protein. The sample consists of over 55,000 distinct CDR3 sequences, around 63% of them appearing once. These receptors are not linked to any known antigen. The sample was cultured T cells, either the whole culture or a sorted T cell fraction (not recorded which). Regarding subset: Tr1-enriched cell product generated in vitro against host alloantigens. All receptors come from a human donor in good health.

The J gene is TRBJ2-1, the V gene TRBV5-1, with TRBD2 matching 8 bases. The V gene's germline CDR1 is SGHRS and CDR2 YFSETQ. CDR3 length: 13 amino acids. V gave up 4 bases and J gave up 6 bases; unmatched junction bases: 3. The CDR3 DNA reads TGCGCCAGCAGCGTGGGACTAGTCAATGAGCAGTTCTTC. Translated: CASSVGLVNEQFF.

This chain joins TRBV7-2 and TRBJ2-1; possible D gene TRBD2, 5 bases. The germline V and J ends were trimmed by 7 bases and 5 bases, with 21 bases remaining between them. Looked up from germline, CDR1 is SGHTA and CDR2 is FQGNSA. This CDR3 has 16 residues. The CDR3 DNA reads TGTGCCAGCAACCAATCGGGGAAAAGGGCCCACAATGAGCAGTTCTTC. Residues: CASNQSGKRAHNEQFF. Drawing the rest from reference TRBV7-2 and TRBJ2-1, the complete variable domain is GAGVSQSPSNKVTEKGKDVELRCDPISGHTALYWYRQSLGQGLEFLIYFQGNSAPDKSGLPSDRFSAERTGGSVSTLTIQRTQQEDSAVYLCASNQSGKRAHNEQFFGPGTRLTVL.

The V call is TRBV20-1, the J call TRBJ2-5, with D hard to call. This CDR3 contains 14 residues. The ends were cut back, 2 bases at V and 2 bases at J, with 12 bases in the middle. Germline CDR1 reads DFQATT; CDR2 reads SNEGSKA (reference sequence). The CDR3 here is CSARPRRLQETQYF. The CDR3 DNA reads as TGCAGTGCTAGACCCAGGCGTTTACAAGAGACCCAGTACTTC.

In its sample, this clonotype was seen once. The V call is TRBV19, the J call TRBJ2-5; 14 positions match TRBD2. This CDR3 has 16 amino acids. The J segment lost 5 bases and the V segment lost 4 bases, leaving 6 bases of the junction unmatched. CDR1 is LNHDA, CDR2 SQIVND, per germline (reference sequence). CDR3 loop: CASSTGLAGELETQYF. CDR3 DNA sequence: TGTGCCAGTAGTACGGGACTAGCGGGAGAGTTGGAGACCCAGTACTTC. Complete variable domain (other parts from reference TRBV19 and TRBJ2-5): DGGITQSPKYLFRKEGQNVTLSCEQNLNHDAMYWYRQDPGQGLRLIYYSQIVNDFQKGDIAEGYSVSREKKESFPLTVTSAQKNPTAFYLCASSTGLAGELETQYFGPGTRLLVL.

The rearrangement joins TRBV10-3 to TRBJ2-3, with D tentatively TRBD1 or TRBD2 (5 bases each). Germline V gene data show CDR1 as ENHRY and CDR2 as SYGVKD. Deletions cut 3 bases from V and 2 bases from J, with 18 bases between. The CDR3 is 17 amino acids. CDR3 protein: CAISDPLNRRNTDTQYF. The CDR3 DNA follows: TGTGCCATCAGTGACCCGTTGAACAGGAGGAACACAGATACGCAGTATTTT.

This clonotype was picked up many times. V is TRBV6-2 or TRBV6-3 and J is TRBJ1-1; 8 bases are a match to TRBD1. Germline CDR1 reads MNHEY; CDR2 reads SVGEGT. The V segment lost 6 bases and the J segment 5 bases; nucleotides outside the gene matches: 8. The CDR3 sequence is 14 residues long. CDR3 coding DNA: TGTGCCAGCAGAACGACAGGGGCGGCGACTGAAGCTTTCTTT. Translated, it gives CASRTTGAATEAFF.

This clonotype was seen at least ten times. The chain joins TRBV5-1 to TRBJ1-2; a weak D match, TRBD1 (6 bases). This CDR3 is built from 16 residues. V was pared by 3 bases and J by 0 bases, with 15 bases between. Germline values: CDR1 SGHRS, CDR2 YFSETQ. CDR3 amino acids: CASSSQQGVSNYGYTF. The CDR3 nucleotides are TGCGCCAGCAGCTCCCAACAGGGTGTTTCTAACTATGGCTACACCTTC.

On this clonotype itself: A junction end diverges from the germline sequence, so it may reflect a read error. This chain joins TRBV11-2 and TRBJ2-7; 7 bases are shared with TRBD1. This CDR3 is 15 amino acids long. The germline V gene encodes CDR1 SGHAT and CDR2 FQNNGV. CDR3 in amino acids: CASTLQGPSVYEQYF. In DNA form, the CDR3 reads TGTGCCAGCACCTTACAGGGGCCCTCCGTGTACGAGCAGTACTTC. Combining the CDR3 with reference TRBV11-2 and TRBJ2-7 gives the whole variable domain EAGVAQSPRYKIIEKRQSVAFWCNPISGHATLYWYQQILGQGPKLLIQFQNNGVVDDSQLPKDRFSAERLKGVDSTLKIQPAKLEDSAVYLCASTLQGPSVYEQYFGPGTRLTVT.

The chain couples TRBV9 to TRBJ2-1, with 16 bases that match TRBD2. Germline V gene sequence: CDR1 SGDLS, CDR2 YYNGEE. V was pared by 0 bases and J by 7 bases, with 10 bases of the junction left unmatched. There are 19 residues in the CDR3. CDR3 DNA sequence: TGTGCCAGCAGCGTAGTCGGGGGGACTAGCGGGAGGGCCGGTAATGAGCAGTTCTTC. Protein product: CASSVVGGTSGRAGNEQFF.

This clonotype was detected a few times. This chain connects TRBV5-1 to TRBJ2-3; 11 bases match TRBD2. The V gene's germline CDR1 is SGHRS and CDR2 YFSETQ. This CDR3 spans 16 amino acids. J lost 2 bases, V lost 0 bases, and 2 bases had no gene match. CDR3 protein: CASSLAGLAATDTQYF. The CDR3 nucleotides read TGCGCCAGCAGCTTGGCGGGACTAGCGGCCACAGATACGCAGTATTTT.

The rearrangement links TRBV28 to TRBJ2-7; a weak D match, TRBD2 (7 bases). The CDR3 covers 16 residues. The V end was cut by 3 bases, the J end by 0 bases, with 15 bases between. CDR1 is MDHEN and CDR2 is SYDVKM in the germline V gene. DNA of the CDR3: TGTGCCAGCAGTTTCTGGGGAGGGGGACCCTCCTACGAGCAGTACTTC. Its protein product is CASSFWGGGPSYEQYF.

The chain has TRBV20-1 and TRBJ2-4; possible D gene TRBD2, 5 bases. CDR1 and CDR2 (germline): DFQATT, SNEGSKA (reference sequence). The CDR3 covers 15 residues. Trimming left V 3 bases short and J 0 bases short, with 12 bases between. The CDR3 region has the DNA TGCAGTGCTAGTAAGGGCGGACTAGCCAAAAACATTCAGTACTTC. Translation: CSASKGGLAKNIQYF.

Comments on this clonotype: A junction end diverges from the germline sequence, so it may reflect a read error. The chain couples TRBV7-2 to TRBJ2-7; 9 bases match TRBD2. Germline values: CDR1 SGHTA, CDR2 FQGNSA. CDR3 size: 16 residues. CDR3 DNA: TGTGCCAGCAGCTTAGGAATAGCGGGGGTCCGGGGGGAGCGGTACTTC. Its translation: CASSLGIAGVRGERYF.

The chain carries TRBV5-6 and TRBJ2-7; the D gene could be TRBD1 or TRBD2 (6 bases each). V lost 0 bases to trimming and J lost 6 bases, with 10 bases between them. Germline V gene data show CDR1 as SGHDT and CDR2 as YYEEEE. This CDR3 contains 13 residues. Here the CDR3 reads CASSLVGGGEQYV. The CDR3 DNA follows: TGTGCCAGCAGCTTGGTAGGGGGAGGCGAGCAGTACGTC.

This clonotype was counted a single time. The CDR3 DNA is TGCAGTGCTAGAGAACTCCCCCCACAGGGCTACGAGCAGTACTTC. This gives the protein CSARELPPQGYEQYF. The V and J genes are TRBV20-1 and TRBJ2-7; the D gene is possibly TRBD1 (6 bases). Germline V lookup: CDR1 DFQATT, CDR2 SNEGSKA (reference sequence). The CDR3 contains 15 residues. V shed 0 bases and J shed 3 bases, with 15 bases lying between them.

This clonotype was detected once. The CDR3 here is CASKQTAQETQYF. As DNA, the CDR3 is TGTGCCAGTAAGCAGACAGCCCAAGAGACCCAGTACTTC. The rearrangement uses TRBV2 and TRBJ2-5; a weak D match, TRBD1 (5 bases). Germline V gene data show CDR1 as SNHLY and CDR2 as FYNNEI. This CDR3 contains 13 residues. The V end was cut by 9 bases, the J end by 1 base, with 12 bases between.

This clonotype was counted a single time. The chain employs TRBV14 and TRBJ1-6, with D tentatively TRBD1 (6 bases). CDR3 length: 13 amino acids. The V gene's germline CDR1 is SGHDN and CDR2 FVKESK. The V end lost 7 bases, the J end lost 6 bases, and 10 bases lay between the germline ends. The DNA of the CDR3 is TGTGCCAGCACACAGGGATTTAATTCACCCCTCCACTTT. Its protein product is CASTQGFNSPLHF.

The gene calls are TRBV20-1 and TRBJ1-5, with 10 positions matching TRBD1. Germline loops: CDR1 DFQATT, CDR2 SNEGSKA (reference sequence). The CDR3 runs to 14 residues. V lost 1 base and J lost 5; bases outside the gene matches: 2. CDR3 DNA: TGCAGTGCTAGAGGACAGGGGGCAGATCAGCCCCAGCATTTT. This codes for CSARGQGADQPQHF.

J is TRBJ2-1 and V is TRBV7-2, with D unresolved. The V gene's germline CDR1 is SGHTA and CDR2 FQGNSA. Deletions cut 4 bases from V and 6 bases from J, with 16 bases between. The CDR3 loop spans 15 amino acids. CDR3 DNA: TGTGCCAGCAGCTCCTCGGCAGCACAACTCAATGAGCAGTTCTTC. Protein product: CASSSSAAQLNEQFF.

This clonotype has just a few counts. The rearrangement joins TRBV9 to TRBJ1-5; 11 bases fit TRBD1. The V gene end was trimmed by 6 bases and the J gene end by 2 bases; junction bases not matched to a gene: 4. This CDR3 spans 15 amino acids. Looked up from germline, CDR1 is SGDLS and CDR2 is YYNGEE. CDR3 nucleotides: TGTGCCAGCACTAAGGGACAGGGGGGCAATCAGCCCCAGCATTTT. It is translated as CASTKGQGGNQPQHF.

The V gene is TRBV20-1, the J gene TRBJ2-7; D possibly corresponds to TRBD2 (5 bases). There are 13 residues in the CDR3. CDR1 and CDR2 (germline): DFQATT, SNEGSKA (reference sequence). V was pared by 6 bases and J by 4 bases, with 16 bases between. As DNA, the CDR3 is TGCAGTGCCGAAACGGGGTCGGTTTACGAGCAGTACTTC. This gives the protein CSAETGSVYEQYF.

In nucleotides, the CDR3 is TGTGCCAGCAGCTTACTTGTGACGGGACAGGGGGCTTATCAAGAGACCCAGTACTTC. Translation: CASSLLVTGQGAYQETQYF. The chain links TRBV7-8 to TRBJ2-5; 12 positions agree with TRBD1. CDR3 size: 19 residues. Trimming took 2 bases from V and 2 from J; bases not matched to a gene: 12. CDR1 is SGHVS, CDR2 FQNEAQ, per germline. The full variable domain, its missing parts supplied by reference TRBV7-8 and TRBJ2-5, is GAGVSQSPRYKVAKRGQDVALRCDPISGHVSLFWYQQALGQGPEFLTYFQNEAQLDKSGLPSDRFFAERPEGSVSTLKIQRTQQEDSAVYLCASSLLVTGQGAYQETQYFGPGTRLLVL.

This clonotype was found many times. V usage is TRBV20-1 and J usage is TRBJ2-7; TRBD1 matches 7 bases. The CDR3 totals 13 residues. J gave up 2 bases and V 4 bases, and 5 bases lay outside the gene matches. The V gene's germline CDR1 is DFQATT and CDR2 SNEGSKA (reference sequence). CDR3 bases: TGCAGTGCTATGACAGGGTTTACCTACGAGCAGTACTTC. It specifies CSAMTGFTYEQYF.

This chain joins TRBV19 and TRBJ1-2; D unclear. V dropped 1 base and J dropped 7 bases, with 13 bases sitting between them. The CDR3 loop spans 14 amino acids. Germline V gene sequence: CDR1 LNHDA, CDR2 SQIVND (reference sequence). The CDR3 nucleotides are TGTGCCAGTAGTATAGGTGACCAGCGATCTGGCTACACCTTC. Translation: CASSIGDQRSGYTF.

The V gene is TRBV28, the J gene TRBJ1-2; D uncertain. This CDR3 spans 12 amino acids. The germline V and J ends were trimmed by 6 bases and 8 bases, with 13 bases remaining between them. Germline loops: CDR1 MDHEN, CDR2 SYDVKM. CDR3 loop: CASSVQTEGYTF. The CDR3 nucleotides are TGTGCCAGCAGCGTACAAACGGAGGGCTACACCTTC.

The gene calls are TRBV7-6 and TRBJ2-5, with 7 bases matching TRBD1. The CDR3 is 15 residues long. Germline V lookup: CDR1 SGHVS, CDR2 FNYEAQ. The V and J ends lost 1 base and 4 bases, in that order; junction bases with no gene match: 6. The CDR3 reads CASSLGTTGAETQYF. As DNA, the CDR3 is TGTGCCAGCAGCTTAGGAACTACAGGGGCAGAGACCCAGTACTTC.